This T cell receptor (beta chain) was documented in a study of blood T cell repertoires in COVID-19. Study in general: Italy, Spain and the United States were the sources of the convalescent and acute COVID-19 samples. Sources were T cells, B-cell-depleted T cells, or PBMCs; the material itself was cDNA or gDNA.

Method: immunoSEQ multiplex PCR; TCRdb's copy keeps in-frame clones and lacks some. This sample has roughly 220,000 clones, with around 84% found just once. The trim removed 5 bases at V and 0 bases at J, leaving 3 bases unmatched. Germline V gives CDR1 LGHNA, CDR2 YSLEER. The CDR3 is 15 amino acids. The sequenced material came from peripheral blood. The sequence derives from a young man with active or convalescent COVID-19. This chain joins TRBV4-3 and TRBJ2-7, with TRBD1 identical over 11 bases. As DNA, the CDR3 is TGCGCCAGCAGCGCCGGGACAGGGGGCTCCTACGAGCAGTACTTC. Its protein product is CASSAGTGGSYEQYF.